This T cell receptor (beta chain) came from a study of cytomegalovirus exposure and HLA in healthy donors (dated by TCRdb to 2015 to 2018). For context, the study as a whole: An earlier analysis of some 500 of the donors reported about 290 Gb of sequence data and 117 million unique TCR beta sequences from approximately 180 million T cells. Approximately 310 gigabases of sequencing data and approximately 91 million unique TCR sequences made up an early release that covered several hundred HLA-typed donors. Among the roughly 400 genotyped donors, around 79% belonged to the genetic ancestry cluster associated with self-reported Caucasian donors. The study was designed to test whether signatures of past pathogen exposure could be identified by cataloging public T cell receptors. The study profiled the T cell repertoires of more than 500 subjects by immunosequencing and related them to cytomegalovirus serostatus. In addition to the first cohort of approximately 670 subjects, a separate validation cohort of approximately 130 different subjects was used. To predict cytomegalovirus infection status, the study combined high-throughput TCR immunosequencing, statistical association of individual TCRs with disease status, and machine learning. A later analysis re-examined previously published TCR beta repertoires from just over 650 donors and added high-resolution HLA genotyping to investigate patterns of TCR occurrence. Rather than using new phenotypic data, the later analysis identified candidate immune exposures from TCR beta sequences and from how often those sequences occurred across donors. An earlier analysis of some 600 of the donors applied high-throughput TCR beta sequencing to assess whether each TCR beta V gene segment acted as functional or pseudogenic. Donor age, sex, ethnicity and CMV serostatus were compiled together with the repertoire data. Genome-wide SNP genotypes for about three fifths of the roughly 670 donors were used in a later genetic analysis, which treated that subset as a discovery cohort. All discovery cohort repertoires had been generated on a single sequencing platform. Class I and class II HLA loci were covered by the typing at four-digit resolution. Typing coverage differed by locus: A, B, C, DRB1 and DQB1 were typed in about 620-640 donors, DQA1 in about 500, DPA1 in some 570, and DPB1 in roughly 450. About 5 DR-DQ haplotypes were handled as single units for association and clustering, since linkage in the cohort was strong. Across some 400 genotyped donors of the cohort, an average of 235,054 unique TCR beta nucleotide sequences per donor were sequenced, and approximately 19% of those sequences were non-productive. The study at large found these results: According to a later analysis, TCR association rates differed among HLA loci, with DRB1 alleles showing the most associated TCRs and HLA-C alleles showing the fewest. A later genetic analysis associated a missense DCLRE1C variant with V-gene and J-gene trimming of TCR beta chains, and an independent cohort replicated the association. The authors suggested that the approach could potentially be generalized to other disease states and immunological phenotypes. Because HLA typing was missing for some donors at each locus, association tests included only the typed subset. A further reported finding was that TCR beta sequences accurately predicted the HLA-A and HLA-B alleles for most subjects in the first cohort. Cytomegalovirus status was reported to be diagnosed by the classifier with high specificity and sensitivity in both the original and validation cohorts. Broadly in line with IMGT annotations, most TCR beta V segments showed up in productive rearrangements about 90% or about 30% of the time in an earlier analysis of several hundred of the donors. Immune exposure information for the cohort was limited to CMV serostatus. A later analysis reported that several top co-occurrence clusters appeared linked to parvovirus B19, influenza, CMV and Epstein-Barr virus. While some public TCRs were present in many individuals, most TCR sequences turned up only very rarely across donors. Some IMGT-functional V segments, including TRBV6-2 and TRBV6-3, could not be distinguished by the 87-base-pair reads and were therefore excluded. Compared with equally common non-associated chains, HLA-associated TCR beta chains in a later analysis were more clonally expanded and had lower generation probabilities. Strong co-occurrence of HLA alleles, especially DR and DQ, made assigning TCR associations to individual alleles difficult. Because counts were too low, about 15 rarely observed V segments, including chromosome 9 orphons, were left out of the earlier analysis of a few hundred of the donors. A cluster of highly shared sequence variants was judged likely to be a technical artifact of the sequencing pipeline. Three of the identified cytomegalovirus-associated TCR beta chains were confirmed in vitro to be specific for cytomegalovirus antigens. Most CMV-associated TCR beta chains appeared to be HLA-restricted in a later analysis, and the HLA associations seemed to be driven largely by CMV exposure. At a false discovery rate of 0.05, a later analysis linked roughly 17,000 TCR beta sequences to specific HLA alleles. The presence/absence analyses assumed that sequencing depth was roughly uniform across donors, and that assumption may not be true. A later genetic analysis reported fewer N-insertions in productive TCRs among donors in an Asian-associated ancestry cluster than the roughly 690-donor mean. The cohort was sequenced for TCR beta chains only, and without alpha or paired-chain data the features that could be detected were limited. Linkage disequilibrium might explain the correlated functional status among segregating V segments, but an unknown experimental factor could not be excluded. In the study, around 160 TCR beta chains were listed as associated with cytomegalovirus.

Of note for this clone: Its antigen remains undetermined. Base qualities were left out, and no much larger clone turns up one base away.

The cohort was made up of about 610 healthy bone marrow donors. All cohort members were sampled while nominally healthy, although unrecorded immune exposures were likely present. The donor tested CMV seropositive, placing the donor among the approximately 290 seropositive members of the cohort. A peripheral blood sample was provided by each donor, and peripheral blood mononuclear cells were used for TCR beta sequencing. Genomic DNA was extracted from the blood cell samples with the Qiagen DNeasy Blood Extraction Kit. Trimmed from V: 4 bases; trimmed from J: 5 bases; junction bases lacking a gene match: 10. The germline V gene gives CDR1 as SQVTM and CDR2 as ANQGSEA. From its cysteine to its phenylalanine, the CDR3 spans 15 amino acids. Just the 45-base CDR3 DNA is kept, in frame starting at base 1. The library was made by the immunoSEQ multiplex PCR assay. For the multiplex PCR, a mixture combining 60 forward primers for TCR Vbeta segments and 13 reverse primers for TCR Jbeta segments was used. A multiplex PCR assay on genomic DNA amplified the CDR3 region of rearranged TCR beta genes. On the Illumina HiSeq System, the amplified TCR beta libraries were sequenced as 87-base-pair reads. As for how the authors treated the data: In a later analysis, tens of millions of unique TCR beta chains were counted across the 500 to 850 repertoires, and roughly 11 million of these chains were shared by at least two donors. A nearest-neighbor algorithm error-corrected the raw reads and collapsed the reads into unique sequences, merging closely related sequences to remove PCR and sequencing errors. To assign V, D and J gene segments, CDR3 sequences were aligned to IMGT reference sequences. Each retained sequence needed at least a six-nucleotide match to both a V gene segment and a J gene segment. A rearrangement was called productive if the CDR3 had no stop codons and remained in frame with V and J, and every other rearrangement was called non-productive. CDR3 was defined according to IMGT convention as the region running from the second conserved V-encoded cysteine to the conserved J-encoded phenylalanine. The earlier analysis of roughly 590 of the donors excluded sequences that lacked an unambiguous match to a single V gene segment. An earlier analysis of some 500 of the donors classified V segments as functional when productive rearrangements were above 56.7% and as segregating when the standard deviation between donors was above 5%. A statistical classification framework was built to diagnose cytomegalovirus status from the catalog of TCR beta chain sequences. V and J gene assignment, in a later analysis, came from comparing TCR nucleotide sequences with IMGT/GENE-DB human TR gene sequences. The TCRdist pipeline was used in a later analysis to assign CDR3 sequences and most-parsimonious VDJ recombination scenarios. In a later analysis, each TCR beta chain was defined by its CDR3 amino acid sequence together with its V-gene family, and reads lacking a unique V-gene family were excluded. As a way to deal with suspected cross-contamination and a sequencing artifact, a later analysis dropped hundreds of nucleotide sequences that were highly shared and had low generation probability. For each public chain, a later analysis derived a clonal expansion index from normalized ranks of inferred template counts within each repertoire. A later analysis computed generation probabilities with a VDJ recombination model fitted to out-of-frame rearrangements, and checked the results against IGoR. Hypergeometric tests were used in a later analysis to score TCR-TCR, TCR-HLA and TCR-CMV co-occurrence, with a repertoire-size bias correction applied to the TCR pairs. To estimate false discovery rates, a later analysis permuted the HLA or CMV assignments 20 times. A later analysis grouped co-occurring TCRs with DBSCAN, adding TCRdist sequence similarity when clustering within HLA-allele-positive subsets. For co-occurrence clustering, repertoires with fewer than 30,000 or more than 120,000 public chains were excluded, along with several repertoires with anomalous nucleotide sharing. This is the immuneACCESS table as TCRdb keeps it, with only in-frame sequences that have V and J called. A part of the clones is gone; compared with another copy, unresolved V genes explain less than half, and the rest is unexplained. V, J and clone size were drawn from that table, and D and trimming were deduced from the DNA. The sample table lists 150,000 to 200,000 clones, 81% of them with a count of one. Around 3.5% of the sample is held by the ten biggest clonotypes.

Material for sequencing was PBMCs. The source of this sequence is a man aged 40-49 years in good health and CMV-seropositive. The chain uses TRBV29-1 and TRBJ2-5, with 10 bases matching TRBD2. The nucleotides are TGCAGCGTTGGTCTGGCTAGCGGGAGAGTGGAGACCCAGTACTTC. Its protein is CSVGLASGRVETQYF.